The next 20 T cell receptor beta chains were all read from a single sample in a study of CD8 T cells in ankylosing spondylitis. Each CDR3 protein gets one entry after TCRdb re-called the 5' RACE reads with MiXCR. The sample has around 340,000 distinct CDR3 sequences; 20% to 25% are singletons. The sample taken for sequencing was blood, either unsorted or a sorted T cell fraction (not recorded which). The receptor source for this set is a male donor with ankylosing spondylitis or in good health (not recorded which).

This clonotype was seen many times. V and J are TRBV29-1 and TRBJ2-7; TRBD1 aligns across 10 bases. Per the germline V gene, CDR1 is SQVTM and CDR2 is ANQGSEA. The V segment lost 4 bases and the J segment 3 bases; nucleotides outside the gene matches: 9. This CDR3 comprises 15 residues. CDR3 nucleotide sequence: TGCAGCGTTGTCTCGGGACAGGGGCCTTTCTACGAGCAGTACTTC. Its translation is CSVVSGQGPFYEQYF.

The rearrangement joins TRBV3-1 to TRBJ2-1; 12 bases are shared with TRBD2. Germline-derived CDR1 and CDR2 are LGHDT and YNNKEL (reference sequence). CDR3 length equals 17 residues. The trim removed 4 bases at V and 4 bases at J, leaving 8 bases unmatched. The CDR3, as DNA: TGTGCCAGCAGCCGACGACTAGCGGGAGATCTTTACAATGAGCAGTTCTTC. Translation gives CASSRRLAGDLYNEQFF.

V is TRBV5-6 and J is TRBJ2-1; tentatively, D is TRBD2 (7 bases). V was shortened by 1 base and J by 6 bases, with 23 bases between the two germline ends. CDR3 length: 18 amino acids. Germline lookup yields CDR1 SGHDT and CDR2 YYEEEE. As DNA, the CDR3 is TGTGCCAGCAGCTTGCCCTCTAAGGGGGGGCGCGTTATCAATGAGCAGTTCTTC. Amino acid sequence: CASSLPSKGGRVINEQFF. The whole variable domain, filled in from reference TRBV5-6 and TRBJ2-1, reads DAGVTQSPTHLIKTRGQQVTLRCSPKSGHDTVSWYQQALGQGPQFIFQYYEEEERQRGNFPDRFSGHQFPNYSSELNVNALLLGDSALYLCASSLPSKGGRVINEQFFGPGTRLTVL.

This clonotype was seen more than once but under ten times. The rearrangement links TRBV4-1 to TRBJ2-1, with D possibly TRBD2 on 5 matching bases. CDR3 length equals 15 residues. Trimming shortened V by 1 base and J by 8 bases, and 15 bases separated the two germline ends. The V gene's germline CDR1 is MGHRA and CDR2 YSYEKL. The DNA of the CDR3 is TGCGCCAGCAGCCAAGGACTGGCGTTGGGAGATGAGCAGTTCTTC. Translation gives CASSQGLALGDEQFF.

The J gene is TRBJ1-2, the V gene TRBV5-5; D ambiguous. Germline values: CDR1 SGHKS, CDR2 YYEKEE (reference sequence). Deletions cut 0 bases from V and 3 bases from J, with 15 bases between. This CDR3 is 16 amino acids long. The DNA for the CDR3 is TGTGCCAGCAGCTTGGTCTCGTCGGAGGGTGACTATGGCTACACCTTC. As protein: CASSLVSSEGDYGYTF.

This clonotype appeared a few times. The chain carries TRBV7-8 and TRBJ2-3; a weak D match, TRBD2 (5 bases). V dropped 7 bases and J dropped 2 bases, with 13 bases sitting between them. The CDR3 is 14 residues long. Looked up from germline, CDR1 is SGHVS and CDR2 is FQNEAQ. The CDR3 DNA sequence: TGTGCCAGCACCGAGGGCTACAACACAGATACGCAGTATTTT. It specifies CASTEGYNTDTQYF.

This chain connects TRBV5-1 to TRBJ1-1, with D perhaps matching TRBD1 (5 bases). This CDR3 contains 13 residues. Germline-derived CDR1 and CDR2 are SGHRS and YFSETQ. Trimming removed 0 bases from V and 6 bases from J, with 9 bases in between. CDR3 coding DNA: TGCGCCAGCAGCTTGGAGGGAGGGGCTGAAGCTTTCTTT. Its protein product is CASSLEGGAEAFF.

This clonotype was found a few times. The V gene is TRBV4-1, the J gene TRBJ2-1; D unresolved. V lost 1 base and J lost 5, with 12 bases in between. The CDR3 has 15 residues. Germline loops: CDR1 MGHRA, CDR2 YSYEKL. The CDR3 spells CASSQVGQPNNEQFF. The DNA of the CDR3 is TGCGCCAGCAGCCAAGTAGGCCAGCCTAACAATGAGCAGTTCTTC.

This clonotype was seen a handful of times. The rearrangement joins TRBV5-5 to TRBJ2-3; perhaps TRBD2 as D (6 bases). The CDR3 is made up of 15 amino acids. V lost 1 base to trimming and J lost 2 bases, with 11 bases between them. Germline CDR1 is SGHKS and CDR2 is YYEKEE (reference sequence). The CDR3 sequence: CASSLYGLNTDTQYF. As DNA, the CDR3 is TGTGCCAGCAGCTTGTATGGACTAAACACAGATACGCAGTATTTT.

This clonotype has more than one count but fewer than ten. This chain links TRBV11-2 with TRBJ2-1; unclear D gene. The V end lost 0 bases, the J end lost 7 bases, and 7 bases lay between the germline ends. CDR1 and CDR2 from the germline V gene are SGHAT and FQNNGV. The CDR3 has 13 residues. The CDR3 spells CASSLDWGNEQFF. Written as DNA, the CDR3 is TGTGCCAGCAGCTTAGATTGGGGAAATGAGCAGTTCTTC.

In this sample, this clonotype turned up a few times. The gene calls are TRBV11-2 and TRBJ2-1, with 10 nucleotides matching TRBD2. V lost 5 bases, J lost 4 bases, and 5 bases stayed unmatched. CDR3 size: 15 residues. Germline CDR1 is SGHAT and CDR2 is FQNNGV. In DNA form, the CDR3 reads TGTGCCAGCAGCGCCACTAGCGGGGCTTACAATGAGCAGTTCTTC. Translation gives CASSATSGAYNEQFF.

In this sample, this clonotype turned up a few times. The chain links TRBV12-3 or TRBV12-4 to TRBJ2-5, with D perhaps TRBD1 (5 bases). The CDR3 runs to 14 residues. Deletions cut 3 bases from V and 5 bases from J, with 13 bases between. CDR3 residues: CASSFGREYETQYF. CDR3 DNA sequence: TGTGCCAGCAGTTTTGGCAGGGAATACGAGACCCAGTACTTC.

This chain uses TRBV7-9 with TRBJ2-3; possible D gene TRBD1, 6 bases. V shed 4 bases and J shed 3 bases, with 11 bases lying between them. CDR3 size: 14 residues. From germline, CDR1 is SEHNR and CDR2 FQNEAQ (reference sequence). The CDR3 coding sequence is TGTGCCAGCAGCTCACTGCAGGGGACAGATACGCAGTATTTT. Amino acids: CASSSLQGTDTQYF. Using reference TRBV7-9 and TRBJ2-3 for the parts outside the CDR3, the full variable domain is DTGVSQNPRHKITKRGQNVTFRCDPISEHNRLYWYRQTLGQGPEFLTYFQNEAQLEKSRLLSDRFSAERPKGSFSTLEIQRTEQGDSAMYLCASSSLQGTDTQYFGPGTRLTVL.

There are a few counts of this clonotype. This rearrangement joins TRBV7-6 to TRBJ2-2, with D perhaps TRBD1 (5 bases). Germline V gene data show CDR1 as SGHVS and CDR2 as FNYEAQ. Trimming shortened V by 0 bases and J by 7 bases, and 6 bases separated the two germline ends. CDR3 length: 13 residues. In nucleotides, the CDR3 is TGTGCCAGCAGCTTAGCAGGGGACGGGGAGCTGTTTTTT. This gives the protein CASSLAGDGELFF.

This clonotype was picked up many times. The chain recombines TRBV25-1 with TRBJ2-3; no clear D. The length of the CDR3 is 14 residues. Germline CDR1 MGHDK, CDR2 SYGVNS. The germline V and J ends were trimmed by 4 bases and 0 bases, with 8 bases remaining between them. CDR3: CASSVLGSTDTQYF. DNA of the CDR3: TGTGCCAGCAGTGTTCTGGGAAGCACAGATACGCAGTATTTT.

This clonotype appeared a few times. The chain joins TRBV13 to TRBJ2-2; 9 bases fit TRBD1. The CDR3 length is 19 residues. CDR1 is PRHDT and CDR2 is FYEKMQ in the germline V gene (reference sequence). The V gene end was trimmed by 5 bases and the J gene end by 4 bases; junction bases not matched to a gene: 17. Written as DNA, the CDR3 is TGTGCCAGCAGCCCCGATCGACCCCCACAGGGGGCGCTCACCGGGGAGCTGTTTTTT. It encodes CASSPDRPPQGALTGELFF.

CDR3 DNA: TGTGCCAGCAGCCAATTGGGGGGCCTCGGTGGGGATGAGCAGTTCTTC. Translation: CASSQLGGLGGDEQFF. This sequence joins TRBV3-1 and TRBJ2-1; D might be TRBD1 or TRBD2, each matching 6 bases. Germline lookup yields CDR1 LGHDT and CDR2 YNNKEL (reference sequence). CDR3 size: 16 residues. Trimming removed 2 bases at V and 8 bases at J, with 19 bases between.

This rearrangement joins TRBV10-3 to TRBJ1-5; weak D call: TRBD1 (6 bases). The CDR3 runs to 16 residues. Trimming pared 3 bases from V and 3 bases from J, leaving 15 bases between. The germline gives CDR1 ENHRY, CDR2 SYGVKD. In DNA form, the CDR3 reads TGTGCCATCAGTGAACGGGGGGCGCAGGACAATCAGCCCCAGCATTTT. As protein: CAISERGAQDNQPQHF.

This clonotype was counted many times. This rearrangement joins TRBV4-2 to TRBJ2-1; D unclear. The CDR3 is made up of 12 amino acids. Trimming took 6 bases from V and 1 from J, leaving 4 bases between them. Germline V gives CDR1 LGHNA, CDR2 YNFKEQ. For the CDR3, the DNA is TGTGCCAGCAGTCAATCCTACAATGAGCAGTTCTTC. Translated, it gives CASSQSYNEQFF.

This clonotype appeared many times. V usage is TRBV27 and J usage is TRBJ2-2; 10 bases are a match to TRBD2. The V and J ends lost 3 bases and 6 bases, in that order; junction bases with no gene match: 4. Looked up from germline, CDR1 is MNHEY and CDR2 is SMNVEV (reference sequence). This CDR3 has 15 residues. The chain's CDR3 is CASSFASGGAGELFF. The CDR3 bases are TGTGCCAGCAGTTTTGCCAGCGGGGGGGCCGGGGAGCTGTTTTTT.